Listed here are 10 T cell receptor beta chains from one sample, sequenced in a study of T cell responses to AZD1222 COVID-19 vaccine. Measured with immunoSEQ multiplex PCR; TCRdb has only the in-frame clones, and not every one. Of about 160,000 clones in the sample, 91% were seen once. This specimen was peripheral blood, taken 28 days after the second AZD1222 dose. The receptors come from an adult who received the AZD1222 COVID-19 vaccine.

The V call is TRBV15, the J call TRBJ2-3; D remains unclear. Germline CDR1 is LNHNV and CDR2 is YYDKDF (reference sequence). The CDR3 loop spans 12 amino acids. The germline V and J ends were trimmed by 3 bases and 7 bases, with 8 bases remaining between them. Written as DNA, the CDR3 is TGTGCCACCAGCAGGGCAGCGTATACGCAGTATTTT. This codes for CATSRAAYTQYF. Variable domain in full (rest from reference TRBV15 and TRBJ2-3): DAMVIQNPRYQVTQFGKPVTLSCSQTLNHNVMYWYQQKSSQAPKLLFHYYDKDFNNEADTPDNFQSRRPNTSFCFLDIRSPGLGDTAMYLCATSRAAYTQYFGPGTRLTVL.

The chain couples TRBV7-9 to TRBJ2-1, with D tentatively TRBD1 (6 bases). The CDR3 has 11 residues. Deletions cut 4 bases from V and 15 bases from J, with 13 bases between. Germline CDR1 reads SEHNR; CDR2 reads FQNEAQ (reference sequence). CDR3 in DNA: TGTGCCAGCAGCTACAGGGTATCGTGGTTCTTC. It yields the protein CASSYRVSWFF.

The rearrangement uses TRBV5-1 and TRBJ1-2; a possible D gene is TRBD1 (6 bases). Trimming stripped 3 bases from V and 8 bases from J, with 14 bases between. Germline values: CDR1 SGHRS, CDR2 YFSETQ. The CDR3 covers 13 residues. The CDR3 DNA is TGCGCCAGCAGCTACAGGGAAGTTGGGGGCTACACCTTC. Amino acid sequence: CASSYREVGGYTF.

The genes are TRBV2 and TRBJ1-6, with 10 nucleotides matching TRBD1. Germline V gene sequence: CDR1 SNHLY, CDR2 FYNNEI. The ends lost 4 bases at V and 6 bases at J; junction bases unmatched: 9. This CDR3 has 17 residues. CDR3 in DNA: TGTGCCAGCAGTGGAGTTGGGACAGGGGCCATTAATTCACCCCTCCACTTT. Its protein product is CASSGVGTGAINSPLHF.

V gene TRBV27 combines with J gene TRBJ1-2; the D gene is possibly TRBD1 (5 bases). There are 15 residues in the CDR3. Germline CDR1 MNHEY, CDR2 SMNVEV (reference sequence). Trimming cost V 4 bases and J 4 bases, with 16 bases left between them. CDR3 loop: CASSWSAGPGYGYTF. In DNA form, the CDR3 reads TGTGCCAGCAGTTGGTCGGCAGGGCCGGGCTATGGCTACACCTTC.

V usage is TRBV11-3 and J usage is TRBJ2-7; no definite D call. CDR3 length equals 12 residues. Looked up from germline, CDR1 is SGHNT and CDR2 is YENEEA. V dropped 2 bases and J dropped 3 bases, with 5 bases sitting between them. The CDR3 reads CASSLLSYEQYF. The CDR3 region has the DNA TGTGCCAGCAGCTTACTTAGCTACGAGCAGTACTTC.

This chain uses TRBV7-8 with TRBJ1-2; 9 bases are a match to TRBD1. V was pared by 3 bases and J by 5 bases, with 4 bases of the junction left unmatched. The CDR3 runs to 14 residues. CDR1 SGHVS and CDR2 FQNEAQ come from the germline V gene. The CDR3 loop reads CASSLEGQGYGYTF. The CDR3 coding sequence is TGTGCCAGCAGCTTGGAAGGACAGGGGTATGGCTACACCTTC.

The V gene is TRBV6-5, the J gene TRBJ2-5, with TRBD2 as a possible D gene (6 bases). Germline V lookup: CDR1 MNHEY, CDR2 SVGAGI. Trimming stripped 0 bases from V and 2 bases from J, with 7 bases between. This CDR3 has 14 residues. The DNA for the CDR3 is TGTGCCAGCAGTTACTCGGCGGGGCAAGAGACCCAGTACTTC. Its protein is CASSYSAGQETQYF.

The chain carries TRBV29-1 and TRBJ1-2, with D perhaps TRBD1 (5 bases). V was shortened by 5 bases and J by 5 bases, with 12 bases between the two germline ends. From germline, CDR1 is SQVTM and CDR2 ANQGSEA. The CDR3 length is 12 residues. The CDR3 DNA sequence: TGCAGCGTTTCTCGTGACAGTTATGGCTACACCTTC. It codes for CSVSRDSYGYTF.

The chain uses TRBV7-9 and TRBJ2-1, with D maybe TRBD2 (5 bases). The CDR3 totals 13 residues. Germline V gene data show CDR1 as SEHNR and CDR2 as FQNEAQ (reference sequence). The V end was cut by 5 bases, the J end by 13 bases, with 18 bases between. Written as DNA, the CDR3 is TGTGCCAGCAGCCCTACGGGGTTTTTCCTTCAGTTCTTC. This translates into CASSPTGFFLQFF.